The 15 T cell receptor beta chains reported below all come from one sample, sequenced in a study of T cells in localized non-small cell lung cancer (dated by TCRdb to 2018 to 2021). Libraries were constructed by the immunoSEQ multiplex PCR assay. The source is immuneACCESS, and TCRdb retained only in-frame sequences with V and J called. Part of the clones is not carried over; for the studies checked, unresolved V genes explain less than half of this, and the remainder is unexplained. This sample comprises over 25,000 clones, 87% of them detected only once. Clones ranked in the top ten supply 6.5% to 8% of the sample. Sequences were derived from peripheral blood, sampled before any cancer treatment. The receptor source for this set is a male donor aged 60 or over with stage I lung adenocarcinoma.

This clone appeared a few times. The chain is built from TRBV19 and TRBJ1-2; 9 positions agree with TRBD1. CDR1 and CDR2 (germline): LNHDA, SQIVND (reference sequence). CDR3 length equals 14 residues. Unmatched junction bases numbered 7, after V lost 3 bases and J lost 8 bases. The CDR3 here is CASSIQQGARGYTF. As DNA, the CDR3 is TGTGCCAGTAGTATCCAACAGGGGGCCAGGGGCTACACCTTC.

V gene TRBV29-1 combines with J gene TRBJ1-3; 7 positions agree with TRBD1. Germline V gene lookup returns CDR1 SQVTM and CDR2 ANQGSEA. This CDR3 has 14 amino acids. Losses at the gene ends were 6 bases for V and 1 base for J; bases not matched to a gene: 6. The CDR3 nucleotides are TGCAGCGTGGAGACAGGGACGTCTGGAAACACCATATATTTT. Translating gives CSVETGTSGNTIYF. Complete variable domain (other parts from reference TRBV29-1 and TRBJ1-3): SAVISQKPSRDICQRGTSLTIQCQVDSQVTMMFWYRQQPGQSLTLIATANQGSEATYESGFVIDKFPISRPNLTFSTLTVSNMSPEDSSIYLCSVETGTSGNTIYFGEGSWLTVV.

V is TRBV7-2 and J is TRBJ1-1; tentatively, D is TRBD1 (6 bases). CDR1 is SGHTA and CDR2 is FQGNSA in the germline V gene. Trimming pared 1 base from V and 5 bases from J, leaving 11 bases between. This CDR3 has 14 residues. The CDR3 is CASSLVQGRTEAFF. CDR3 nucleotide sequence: TGTGCCAGCAGCTTAGTCCAGGGGAGAACTGAAGCTTTCTTT.

The CDR3 protein is CASSPGQSPGQPQHF. The CDR3 bases are TGTGCCAGCTCCCCCGGACAGTCCCCTGGTCAGCCCCAGCATTTT. The chain recombines TRBV18 with TRBJ1-5; weak D call: TRBD1 (6 bases). Germline V gene lookup returns CDR1 KGHSH and CDR2 LQKENI. The CDR3 runs to 15 residues. Trimming pared 6 bases from V and 6 bases from J, leaving 18 bases between.

The CDR3 protein is CASSWRVPQYF. Here the CDR3 DNA reads TGTGCCAGCAGCTGGAGAGTTCCGCAGTATTTT. This chain uses TRBV5-8 with TRBJ2-3; D remains unclear. The germline gives CDR1 SGHTS, CDR2 YDEGEE. The CDR3 runs 11 residues. Trimming took 3 bases from V and 10 from J, leaving 9 bases between them.

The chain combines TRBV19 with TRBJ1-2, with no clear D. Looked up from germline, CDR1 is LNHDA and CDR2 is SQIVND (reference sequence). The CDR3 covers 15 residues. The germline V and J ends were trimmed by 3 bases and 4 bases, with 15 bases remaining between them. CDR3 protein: CASSMGYGVSYGYTF. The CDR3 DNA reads TGTGCCAGTAGTATGGGGTACGGGGTGAGCTATGGCTACACCTTC.

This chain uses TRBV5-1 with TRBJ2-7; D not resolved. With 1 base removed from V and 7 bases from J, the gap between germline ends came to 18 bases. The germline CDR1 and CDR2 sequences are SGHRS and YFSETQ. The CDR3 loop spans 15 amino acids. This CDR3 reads CASSLLRTADDEQYF. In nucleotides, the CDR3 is TGCGCCAGCAGCTTGTTGCGGACGGCGGATGATGAGCAGTACTTC.

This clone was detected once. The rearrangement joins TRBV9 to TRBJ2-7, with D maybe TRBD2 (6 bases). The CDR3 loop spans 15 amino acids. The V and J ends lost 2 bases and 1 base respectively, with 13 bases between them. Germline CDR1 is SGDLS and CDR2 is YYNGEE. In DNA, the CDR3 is TGTGCCAGCAGCGTGTTTAGCGGTAGTTCCTACGAGCAGTACTTC. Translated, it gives CASSVFSGSSYEQYF.

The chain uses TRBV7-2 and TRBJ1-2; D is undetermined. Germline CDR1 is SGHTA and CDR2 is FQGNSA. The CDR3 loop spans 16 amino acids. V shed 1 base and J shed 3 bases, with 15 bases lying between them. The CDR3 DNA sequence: TGTGCCAGCAGCTTAGAGCAATGGCGCCGTGACTATGGCTACACCTTC. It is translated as CASSLEQWRRDYGYTF.

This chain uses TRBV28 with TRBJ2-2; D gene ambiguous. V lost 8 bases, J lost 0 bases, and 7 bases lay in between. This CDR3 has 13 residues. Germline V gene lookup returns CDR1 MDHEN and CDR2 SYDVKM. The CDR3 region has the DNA TGTGCCAGCGTCCACACGAACACCGGGGAGCTGTTTTTT. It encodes CASVHTNTGELFF.

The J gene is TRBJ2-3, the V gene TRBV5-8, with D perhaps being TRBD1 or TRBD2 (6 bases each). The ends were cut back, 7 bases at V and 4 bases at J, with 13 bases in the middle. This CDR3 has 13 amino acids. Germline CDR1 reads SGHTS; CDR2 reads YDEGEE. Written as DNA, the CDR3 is TGTGCCAGCGGGAACAGGGAGGCAGATACGCAGTATTTT. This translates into CASGNREADTQYF. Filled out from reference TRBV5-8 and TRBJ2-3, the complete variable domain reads EAGVTQSPTHLIKTRGQQATLRCSPISGHTSVYWYQQALGLGLQFLLWYDEGEERNRGNFPPRFSGRQFPNYSSELNVNALELEDSALYLCASGNREADTQYFGPGTRLTVL.

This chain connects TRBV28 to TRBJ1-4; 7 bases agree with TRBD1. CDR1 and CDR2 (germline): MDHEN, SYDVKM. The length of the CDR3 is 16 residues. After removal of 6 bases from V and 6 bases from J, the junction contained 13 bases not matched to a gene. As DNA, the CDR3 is TGTGCCAGCAGCCGTCGTCAGGGGGGGGCGGATGAAAAACTGTTTTTT. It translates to CASSRRQGGADEKLFF.

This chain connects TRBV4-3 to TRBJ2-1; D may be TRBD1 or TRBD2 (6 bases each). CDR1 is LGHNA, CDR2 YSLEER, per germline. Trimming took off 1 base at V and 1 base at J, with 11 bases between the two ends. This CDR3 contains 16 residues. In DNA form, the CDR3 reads TGCGCCAGCAGCCAAGGGGGGGCCGCGTCCTACAATGAGCAGTTCTTC. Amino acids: CASSQGGAASYNEQFF.

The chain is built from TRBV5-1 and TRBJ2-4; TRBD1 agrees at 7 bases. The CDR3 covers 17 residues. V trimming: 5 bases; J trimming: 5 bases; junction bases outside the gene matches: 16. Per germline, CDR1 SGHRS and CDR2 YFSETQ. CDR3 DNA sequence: TGCGCCAGCAGACGAGGGAATACAGGGGCAAGCGAAAACATTCAGTACTTC. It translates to CASRRGNTGASENIQYF.

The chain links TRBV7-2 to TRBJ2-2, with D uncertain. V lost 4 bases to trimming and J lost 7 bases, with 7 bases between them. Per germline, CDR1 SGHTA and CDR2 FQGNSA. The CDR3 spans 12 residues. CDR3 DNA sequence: TGTGCCAGCAGCTCCTCGGGCGGGGAGCTGTTTTTT. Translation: CASSSSGGELFF. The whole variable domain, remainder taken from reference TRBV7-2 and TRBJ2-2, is GAGVSQSPSNKVTEKGKDVELRCDPISGHTALYWYRQSLGQGLEFLIYFQGNSAPDKSGLPSDRFSAERTGGSVSTLTIQRTQQEDSAVYLCASSSSGGELFFGEGSRLTVL.